This T cell receptor (beta chain) is from a study of regulatory T cells in long-lasting Graves disease. Study-wide background: Graves' patients diagnosed newly had used antithyroid drugs under 3 months.

HTBI primers from iRepertoire and Arm-PCR of CDR3 regions yielded the TCR beta libraries. TCRdb itself ran the multiplex PCR reads through MiXCR, one entry per CDR3 protein. The table shows 600,000 to 650,000 distinct CDR3 sequences, with 16% occurring only once. Per the germline V gene, CDR1 is SGHNT and CDR2 is YYREEE (reference sequence). V dropped 3 bases and J dropped 4; count of bases not matched to a gene: 4. This CDR3 has 15 amino acids. The time point here: newly diagnosed GD, antithyroid drugs for less than 3 months. PBMC-derived RNA was used for the TCR library. The same specimen was also included in a second study, on T cells in Graves' hyperthyroidism and ophthalmopathy. Turning to that study: The TCR CDR3 was amplified in a first-round RT-PCR using the HTBI primer set. Most clonotypes that expanded in the thyroid above 0.001 also showed up in blood. A model of 13 V-J features distinguished ophthalmopathy from stable hyperthyroidism.

This TCR was sampled from a woman aged 25 to 39 with Graves disease. This rearrangement joins TRBV5-4 to TRBJ2-1; the match to TRBD2 covers 10 bases. Sequencing used peripheral blood mononuclear cells (PBMCs), obtained at new diagnosis, from a patient treated with antithyroid drugs. CDR3 protein: CASSSKREGYNEQFF. CDR3 nucleotides: TGTGCCAGCAGCTCTAAGCGGGAGGGTTACAATGAGCAGTTCTTC.